Detailed here is one T cell receptor (beta chain). Judged by its sample share, this clone qualifies as large (0.1 to 1%). There is no known antigen for this receptor. Nothing much larger sits one base from this clone, and base qualities are not available. CDR1 LGHNA and CDR2 YNFKEQ were looked up in the germline V gene. After removal of 1 base from V and 8 bases from J, the junction retains 9 bases not matched to a gene. From its cysteine to its phenylalanine, the CDR3 spans 16 amino acids. Only the CDR3 DNA is retained, 48 bases long and in frame from the first base. The data were obtained in a study of TIL therapy for anti-PD-1-resistant metastatic lung cancer (dated by TCRdb to about 2021). Looking at the study overall: A median age of about 57 years (range roughly 38-85) and a median tumor PD-L1 proportion score of approximately 6% were recorded among enrolled patients. Most of the cohort had lung adenocarcinoma, including a few EGFR-mutant tumors and two ALK-rearranged tumors, and half of the patients were either current or former smokers. Across the cohort, whole-exome sequencing showed a median non-synonymous tumor mutation burden of under 1.8 mutations per megabase. T cell receptor beta sequencing of tumor and peripheral blood was used to follow clonotypes across the tumor, the expanded TIL product and serial blood samples.

General conclusions and limits of the study: The study protocol defined all tumor marker inferences as exploratory. Clonal turnover during TIL culture was high, and many clones enriched in the product were not detected in the baseline tumor, suggesting clonal contraction rather than faithful expansion. Because the cohort was highly selected, with more treatment-naive, never-smoker and oncogene-addicted patients than is typical, generalizability is limited. Higher clonality and lower diversity were observed in expanded TIL cultures than in baseline intratumoral T cells (median clonality approximately 6.4% vs 31%, p < 0.0001).

Explained via the paper, the time point label denotes: pre-treatment sample, taken before nivolumab and TIL therapy. Baseline tumor samples were excised metastases, mostly pleural nodules or supraclavicular lymph nodes, from the same resection used to grow TIL. Tumors were harvested before any PD-1/PD-L1 blockade; patients then received nivolumab, and those progressing received lymphodepletion, expanded TIL infusion and IL-2. Adults with stage 4 NSCLC were enrolled from October 2017 to early 2020 in a dual-center phase I trial. The samples were obtained from a phase I trial that was single-arm and open-label and tested tumor-infiltrating lymphocyte therapy combined with nivolumab in advanced non-small cell lung cancer. For each resected tumor, portions were snap-frozen in liquid nitrogen and kept at -80 degrees C. Using laser-capture macrodissection, tumor regions of interest were selected on H&E sections, then pulverized into approximately 15 mg aliquots and extracted using Qiagen Allprep kits.

TCR beta CDR3 regions were amplified from genomic DNA by bias-controlled multiplex PCR with the immunoSEQ v3 hsTCRB kit. TCR libraries were sequenced on an Illumina NextSeq 500 to roughly 2 million read pairs for survey level or 5-6 million for deep level. As for how the authors treated the data: V, D and J genes were assigned, non-productive sequences were removed, and clonality was reported by immunoSEQ Analyzer software. Repertoires were compared by productive Simpson clonality and by the Morisita overlap index of productive TRB rearrangements between infused TIL and blood. The table comes from immuneACCESS by way of TCRdb, which keeps in-frame sequences with V and J called. Part of the clones is missing from these tables; in studies checked, under half for an unresolved V gene and the rest for unknown reasons. V, J and clone size reflect that table, while D and trimming were determined from the DNA. Within this sample are more than 20,000 clones, with about 60% of them counted one time only. Of the sample, roughly 16% falls within the top ten clones.

The input for sequencing was tumor tissue, taken at baseline. This clonotype was sampled from a woman between 30 and 80 years old with non-small cell lung cancer. The chain uses TRBV4-2 and TRBJ1-4; 8 bases in the junction line up with TRBD1. The nucleotide sequence is given as TGTGCCAGCAGCCAAGGAGAGGAATGGACAGGGGAAAAACTGTTTTTT. It translates as CASSQGEEWTGEKLFF.